The 5 T cell receptor beta chains below were found in one sample sequenced in a study of Ad26.COV2.S vaccination and SARS-CoV-2 variants. Produced via immunoSEQ multiplex PCR; TCRdb's table is partial and in-frame only. This table holds more than 300,000 clones, roughly 86% found once. As to treatment: some 20 received Ad26.COV2.S at low or high dose, single or two shots; about 5 received placebo; per-sample allocation not given. After the first vaccine or placebo injection, samples were drawn on day 63. The sequenced sample was peripheral blood, obtained in a trial of Ad26.COV2.S vaccine versus placebo. All receptors derive from a person aged 18-60 years who received the Ad26.COV2.S COVID-19 vaccine or a placebo.

The chain combines TRBV7-8 with TRBJ1-2; the D is unclear. Trimming removed 0 bases at V and 6 bases at J, with 11 bases between. CDR1 and CDR2 from the germline V gene are SGHVS and FQNEAQ. There are 14 residues in the CDR3. The CDR3 loop reads CASSLAQTLHGYTF. DNA of the CDR3: TGTGCCAGCAGCTTAGCCCAGACCCTGCATGGCTACACCTTC.

This rearrangement joins TRBV30 to TRBJ1-1; D remains ambiguous. Per the germline V gene, CDR1 is GTSNPN and CDR2 is SVGIG (reference sequence). CDR3 length: 11 residues. V lost 0 bases and J lost 11, with 10 bases in between. The CDR3 sequence is CAWSVRRGAFF. The CDR3 nucleotides are TGTGCCTGGAGTGTACGGCGTGGGGCTTTCTTT.

The chain links TRBV7-9 to TRBJ2-1, with TRBD1 identical over 8 bases. The CDR3 has 15 residues. V lost 4 bases, J lost 3 bases, and 5 bases stayed unmatched. Germline V gene sequence: CDR1 SEHNR, CDR2 FQNEAQ (reference sequence). This CDR3 is CASSSGQGGYNEQFF. In DNA, the CDR3 is TGTGCCAGCAGCTCTGGACAGGGCGGCTACAATGAGCAGTTCTTC.

This clone has a single count. V gene TRBV3-1 (or the pseudogene TRBV3-2) combines with J gene TRBJ1-6, with D perhaps matching TRBD1 (5 bases). Deletions cut 2 bases from V and 7 bases from J, with 15 bases between. The CDR3 has 16 amino acids. Germline V gene sequence: CDR1 LGHDT, CDR2 YNNKEL (reference sequence). The CDR3 sequence is CASSQPWGEANSPLHF. The DNA of the CDR3 is TGTGCCAGCAGCCAACCCTGGGGGGAAGCGAATTCACCCCTCCACTTT.

Regarding this clone: A read error may be the cause here, since a much bigger clone is one base away. This rearrangement joins TRBV9 to TRBJ1-1; D is undetermined. Looked up from germline, CDR1 is SGDLS and CDR2 is YYNGEE. This CDR3 has 12 residues. Trimming cost V 0 bases and J 3 bases, with 3 bases left between them. The CDR3 DNA reads as TGTGCCAGCAGCGTAGGGGACACTGAAGCTTTCTTT. This encodes CASSVGDTEAFF.